These 21 T cell receptor beta chains came from one sample sequenced in a study of monozygotic twins with inflammatory bowel disease. From the 5' RACE reads, TCRdb lists one entry per CDR3 protein and no DNA. The listing records 350,000 to 550,000 distinct CDR3 sequences. The sample comprised blood. The receptors derive from a human donor with ulcerative colitis or Crohn's disease, or a healthy co-twin of an affected twin (not recorded which).

The chain is built from TRBV7-9 and TRBJ1-2; TCRdb lists TRBD1, though no DNA is available to test this call. The CDR3 has 13 amino acids. From germline, CDR1 is SEHNR and CDR2 FQNEAQ (reference sequence). The CDR3 region is CASSSQQGAFYTF.

This chain joins TRBV29-1 and TRBJ2-1; the D call of TRBD1 rests on TCRdb alone, since no DNA is present to check it. Germline loops: CDR1 SQVTM, CDR2 ANQGSEA. CDR3 length: 16 amino acids. CDR3 residues: CSVDGGRQDLYNEQFF.

The chain uses TRBV7-2 and TRBJ2-7; lacking DNA, the TRBD2 call made by TCRdb goes unchecked. Per germline, CDR1 SGHTA and CDR2 FQGNSA. CDR3 length: 13 residues. The CDR3 here is CASSFGTINEQYF.

The chain joins TRBV20-1 to TRBJ1-1; TCRdb's D call of TRBD1 is untestable without DNA. In germline, CDR1 is DFQATT, CDR2 SNEGSKA (reference sequence). The CDR3 totals 14 residues. This chain's CDR3 is CSAREARVATEAFF.

CDR3 amino acids: CASSQNRGNTGELFF. V gene TRBV4-3 combines with J gene TRBJ2-2; TCRdb gives TRBD1 as the D gene, but with no DNA this cannot be confirmed. The CDR3 contains 15 residues. Germline values: CDR1 LGHNA, CDR2 YSLEER.

V usage is TRBV28 and J usage is TRBJ2-1; TCRdb designates TRBD2, a call that cannot be tested without DNA. Per germline, CDR1 MDHEN and CDR2 SYDVKM. CDR3 length: 17 residues. CDR3 protein: CASSHGLAGHSYNEQFF.

This chain uses TRBV4-1 with TRBJ2-7; there is no DNA to check the TCRdb D call of TRBD2. Per germline, CDR1 MGHRA and CDR2 YSYEKL. This CDR3 has 16 amino acids. CDR3: CASSQVGVAGEYEQYF.

CDR3 loop: CASSQGSSTDTQYF. The gene calls are TRBV3-1 and TRBJ2-3. The germline gives CDR1 LGHDT, CDR2 YNNKEL (reference sequence). CDR3 length equals 14 residues.

V usage is TRBV28 and J usage is TRBJ1-5; TCRdb lists TRBD1, though no DNA is available to test this call. Looked up from germline, CDR1 is MDHEN and CDR2 is SYDVKM. CDR3 length: 15 amino acids. The CDR3 reads CASQRHPRVNQPQHF.

V gene TRBV20-1 combines with J gene TRBJ1-1. The CDR3 spans 13 residues. CDR1 and CDR2 from the germline V gene are DFQATT and SNEGSKA (reference sequence). CDR3 sequence reads: CSARDRLTPEAFF.

This chain links TRBV11-2 with TRBJ1-2; absent DNA, TCRdb's TRBD1 call cannot be checked. The CDR3 spans 12 residues. The germline V gene has CDR1 SGHAT and CDR2 FQNNGV. The CDR3 reads CASSPLRLGYTF.

The chain employs TRBV5-4 and TRBJ2-7. The CDR3 runs to 13 residues. Per germline, CDR1 SGHNT and CDR2 YYREEE (reference sequence). The CDR3 here is CASSLVGFHEQYF.

The rearrangement links TRBV13 to TRBJ1-2. CDR3 length: 13 residues. The germline CDR1 and CDR2 sequences are PRHDT and FYEKMQ (reference sequence). This CDR3 is CASSLKQYYGYTF.

The chain joins TRBV7-2 to TRBJ1-6. Germline V gene lookup returns CDR1 SGHTA and CDR2 FQGNSA. The CDR3 loop spans 12 amino acids. The chain's CDR3 is CASSFGESPLHF.

This chain's CDR3 is CAIGQGSSYEQYF. This rearrangement joins TRBV10-3 to TRBJ2-7; the D call of TRBD1 rests on TCRdb alone, since no DNA is present to check it. The CDR3 is 13 residues long. Germline-derived CDR1 and CDR2 are ENHRY and SYGVKD.

The chain employs TRBV20-1 and TRBJ2-6; the TCRdb D gene call, TRBD1, has no DNA to confirm it. Germline CDR1 is DFQATT and CDR2 is SNEGSKA (reference sequence). CDR3 length: 16 amino acids. CDR3 sequence reads: CSARDSGSKGANVLTF.

The V gene is TRBV30, the J gene TRBJ2-2. CDR1 and CDR2 from the germline V gene are GTSNPN and SVGIG (reference sequence). This CDR3 is 11 amino acids long. The chain's CDR3 is CAWMSPGELFF.

CDR3 protein: CASSPLMDTEAFF. The V call is TRBV18, the J call TRBJ1-1. Germline V gene sequence: CDR1 KGHSH, CDR2 LQKENI. The CDR3 runs 13 residues.

The chain carries TRBV4-1 and TRBJ2-1. This CDR3 is built from 13 residues. Germline assignment: CDR1 MGHRA and CDR2 YSYEKL. CDR3 region: CASSQARGNEQFF.

The chain carries TRBV12-3 or TRBV12-4 and TRBJ2-5; there is no DNA to check the TCRdb D call of TRBD2. The CDR3 totals 15 residues. Here the CDR3 reads CASSLGLLCQETQYF.

V and J are TRBV20-1 and TRBJ1-2; the TCRdb D gene call, TRBD1, has no DNA to confirm it. This CDR3 spans 16 amino acids. Germline V gene sequence: CDR1 DFQATT, CDR2 SNEGSKA (reference sequence). The CDR3 loop is CSAGRPGQGVRDGYTF.